This TCR beta chain was retrieved from a study of PD-L1 blockade in urothelial cancer. This CDR3 has 13 amino acids. Germline trimming cut 8 bases from V and 7 bases from J; bases unmatched to any gene: 9. The germline V gene encodes CDR1 MNHGY and CDR2 SAAAGT. By sample share, this clone is medium-sized (0.01 to 0.1%). Data came from immunoSEQ multiplex PCR; TCRdb stores just in-frame clones and leaves some out. The sample records some 2,600 clones, around 33% being singletons. This receptor was identified in a man between 65 and 85 years old with urothelial cancer. Sequences were derived from tumor tissue, sampled before atezolizumab (anti-PD-L1) treatment. V and J are TRBV6-8 and TRBJ2-7; TRBD1 aligns across 9 bases. The CDR3 nucleotides are TGTGCCAGCGAATTGGGGACAGGGTGGGAGCAGTACTTC. Its protein is CASELGTGWEQYF.